The 10 T cell receptor beta chains given below trace back to one sample, sequenced in a study of shared clonotypes between healthy human individuals. Sequenced by immunoSEQ multiplex PCR; TCRdb stores in-frame clones only, minus some. The sample includes under 2,500,000 clones, more than 90% seen only once; the top ten take more than 0.1%. Sequenced material: naive CD4+ T cells sorted from blood. The sample's subset: CD45RA+ positively selected. Receptors were obtained from a man aged 18-30 years in good health.

The CDR3 coding sequence is TGTGCCAGCAGGGGACAGGGGGCTCCGAGGGAGCAGTACTTC. Amino acid sequence: CASRGQGAPREQYF. The chain combines TRBV25-1 with TRBJ2-7; 12 positions match TRBD1. The CDR3 has 14 amino acids. Germline V gene lookup returns CDR1 MGHDK and CDR2 SYGVNS. With V trimmed by 6 bases and J by 7 bases, 7 bases remained unmatched.

This clone occurred a few times. V gene TRBV30 combines with J gene TRBJ1-5, with 7 bases fitting TRBD1. Germline loops: CDR1 GTSNPN, CDR2 SVGIG (reference sequence). There are 13 residues in the CDR3. Trimming cost V 3 bases and J 4 bases; bases outside gene matches: 3. CDR3 DNA: TGTGCCTGGAGCCGGGACAGAAATCAGCCCCAGCATTTT. Protein product: CAWSRDRNQPQHF.

This clone is a singleton in its sample. The genes are TRBV2 and TRBJ2-5; maybe TRBD1 (5 bases). With 7 bases removed from V and 5 bases from J, the gap between germline ends came to 14 bases. Germline-derived CDR1 and CDR2 are SNHLY and FYNNEI. This CDR3 region has 13 residues. The CDR3, as DNA: TGTGCCAGCATGGGGCTGGTGGGCGAGACCCAGTACTTC. It translates to CASMGLVGETQYF.

For this clone: Other DNA sequences of this sample code for an identical CDR3. This chain connects TRBV6-5 to TRBJ2-7; 9 positions agree with TRBD1. Germline V gene data show CDR1 as MNHEY and CDR2 as SVGAGI. V lost 3 bases to trimming and J lost 3 bases; unmatched junction nucleotides: 6. The length of the CDR3 is 15 residues. The CDR3 nucleotides read TGTGCCAGCAGTTATCGGGACAGGGCCGGCTACGAGCAGTACTTC. This codes for CASSYRDRAGYEQYF.

This chain joins TRBV30 and TRBJ1-5; unclear D gene. The V gene's germline CDR1 is GTSNPN and CDR2 SVGIG (reference sequence). V gave up 4 bases and J gave up 4 bases, with 20 bases separating them. The CDR3 contains 16 residues. In DNA form, the CDR3 reads TGTGCCTGGACCCAGTCCGGCAAAGGGATAAATCAGCCCCAGCATTTT. It encodes CAWTQSGKGINQPQHF. The entire variable domain, with the rest obtained from reference TRBV30 and TRBJ1-5, is as follows: SQTIHQWPATLVQPVGSPLSLECTVEGTSNPNLYWYRQAAGRGLQLLFYSVGIGQISSEVPQNLSASRPQDRQFILSSKKLLLSDSGFYLCAWTQSGKGINQPQHFGDGTRLSIL.

Remarks on this clone: This sample includes further DNA sequences coding for the same CDR3. The chain combines TRBV5-1 with TRBJ2-1; D remains unclear. Germline CDR1 reads SGHRS; CDR2 reads YFSETQ. There are 11 residues in the CDR3. The V gene lost 2 bases and the J gene lost 8 bases, with 5 bases spanning the gap. Here the CDR3 DNA reads TGCGCCAGCAGCTTAGGGTATGAGCAGTTCTTC. Amino acid sequence: CASSLGYEQFF.

This sequence joins TRBV9 and TRBJ2-3; TRBD1 aligns across 9 bases. Germline values: CDR1 SGDLS, CDR2 YYNGEE. Trimming took 6 bases from V and 1 from J; bases not matched to a gene: 6. The CDR3 is made up of 15 amino acids. CDR3 in DNA: TGTGCCAGCAACAGACAGGGGGTGCGCACAGATACGCAGTATTTT. Protein product: CASNRQGVRTDTQYF.

This clone came up a few times. This rearrangement joins TRBV7-2 to TRBJ2-1; tentative D call: TRBD2 (5 bases). This CDR3 has 15 residues. The germline V and J ends were trimmed by 5 bases and 0 bases, with 11 bases remaining between them. CDR1 and CDR2 from the germline V gene are SGHTA and FQGNSA. This CDR3 reads CASSVSGSSYNEQFF. DNA of the CDR3: TGTGCCAGCAGCGTGAGCGGCAGCTCCTACAATGAGCAGTTCTTC.

For this clone: The same CDR3 can be traced to other DNA sequences in this sample. The chain joins TRBV19 to TRBJ1-5; D unresolved. Trimming took 5 bases from V and 4 from J, leaving 9 bases between them. This CDR3 is 13 amino acids long. Germline CDR1 reads LNHDA; CDR2 reads SQIVND (reference sequence). The CDR3 protein is CASSGQPNQPQHF. CDR3 coding DNA: TGTGCCAGTAGTGGGCAGCCAAATCAGCCCCAGCATTTT.

The rearrangement uses TRBV9 and TRBJ1-6; D gene uncertain. The CDR3 extends over 14 amino acids. The V and J ends lost 0 bases and 5 bases respectively, with 6 bases between them. Germline V gene data show CDR1 as SGDLS and CDR2 as YYNGEE. CDR3 coding DNA: TGTGCCAGCAGCGTAGAGGGCAATAATTCACCCCTCCACTTT. Translation: CASSVEGNNSPLHF.